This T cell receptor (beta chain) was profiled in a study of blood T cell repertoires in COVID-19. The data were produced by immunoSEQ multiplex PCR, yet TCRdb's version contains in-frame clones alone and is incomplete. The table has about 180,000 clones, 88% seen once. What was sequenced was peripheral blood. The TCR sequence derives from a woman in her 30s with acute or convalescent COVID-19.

CDR3 coding DNA: TGTGCCAGCAGTTTACGGTTGACTAATGAAAAACTGTTTTTT. Residues: CASSLRLTNEKLFF. The V call is TRBV28, the J call TRBJ1-4; D call uncertain. V lost 2 bases to trimming and J lost 2 bases, with 6 bases between them. Germline V lookup: CDR1 MDHEN, CDR2 SYDVKM. The CDR3 is 14 amino acids.